This T cell receptor beta chain was recovered during a study of T cell repertoires and leukemia-associated antigens. The wider study: About 16.1 million effective reads came from all samples combined. Study outcomes and limitations: No direct test of specificity or function was done for expanded clones. Vbeta, Jbeta, VDJ rearrangement and unique CDR3 counts did not differ significantly across four groups.

TCRdb fed the 5' RACE reads into MiXCR, producing one record per CDR3 protein. The table lists about 11,000 distinct CDR3 sequences, 40% to 45% of them singletons. Without fetal bovine serum, CD3+ T cells were rested overnight. This clonotype occurred a few times. Its antigen is as yet unknown. This CDR3 has 14 residues. The V gene is TRBV21-1, the J gene TRBJ1-2; the tabulated D call, TRBD1, remains unverified against the DNA. TRBV21-1 is marked as a pseudogene. Sequencing was carried out using CD3+ T cells sorted from blood and cultured. This receptor was taken from a female donor in good health. For the CDR3, the DNA is TGTGCCAGCGACGTCGCGGGGATGGGGTATGGCTACACCTTC. Its protein is CASDVAGMGYGYTF.